One sample yielded the 21 T cell receptor beta chains listed below, sequenced in a study of T-cell memory formation after mild COVID-19. Each CDR3 protein is one row after TCRdb ran MiXCR on the 5' RACE reads. This table holds about 84,000 distinct CDR3 sequences, about 15% found once. Sequencing was done on a sample of PBMCs or a T cell subset sorted from them (not recorded which). These receptors were taken from an adult woman who had mild COVID-19 (a few samples of this study predate the infection). Cell type and time point are not known.

This clonotype occurred a few times. The rearrangement joins TRBV20-1 to TRBJ2-7; D may be TRBD1 (6 bases). Germline V gene sequence: CDR1 DFQATT, CDR2 SNEGSKA (reference sequence). The germline V and J ends were trimmed by 2 bases and 3 bases, with 20 bases remaining between them. The CDR3 has 16 residues. The CDR3, as DNA: TGCAGTGCTAGAAATACCGACAGGCGAAACCTCTACGAGCAGTACTTC. Amino acids: CSARNTDRRNLYEQYF.

This clonotype has a handful of counts. This chain links TRBV4-1 with TRBJ2-3, with 12 bases lining up with TRBD2. With 8 bases clipped from V and 4 bases from J, the junction kept 1 base outside the gene matches. The CDR3 loop spans 13 amino acids. The V gene's germline CDR1 is MGHRA and CDR2 YSYEKL. The CDR3 DNA follows: TGCGCCAGCGGACTAGCGGGGCCAGATACGCAGTATTTT. The encoded protein is CASGLAGPDTQYF.

The V call is TRBV5-1, the J call TRBJ1-1; D is unclear. V was pared by 4 bases and J by 3 bases, with 13 bases between. The CDR3 is made up of 14 amino acids. Germline assignment: CDR1 SGHRS and CDR2 YFSETQ. CDR3 in DNA: TGCGCCAGCAGCCCAGAACCCGACTACACTGAAGCTTTCTTT. It specifies CASSPEPDYTEAFF.

This clonotype was detected a few times. This sequence joins TRBV6-5 and TRBJ2-1; D remains unclear. Per the germline V gene, CDR1 is MNHEY and CDR2 is SVGAGI. Trimming removed 4 bases from V and 5 bases from J, with 6 bases in between. The CDR3 runs 12 residues. This CDR3 reads CASSWGNNEQFF. DNA for the CDR3: TGTGCCAGCAGTTGGGGAAACAATGAGCAGTTCTTC.

The rearrangement joins TRBV29-1 to TRBJ1-2; 7 bases map to TRBD1. With V trimmed by 7 bases and J by 6 bases, 8 bases remained unmatched. This CDR3 contains 12 residues. Germline V CDR1 and CDR2: SQVTM, ANQGSEA. The CDR3 DNA sequence: TGCAGCGCCGGACAGGAAAAGGATGGCTACACCTTC. This sequence encodes CSAGQEKDGYTF.

This clonotype was found many times. This chain links TRBV29-1 with TRBJ2-3; D is undetermined. Germline CDR1 SQVTM, CDR2 ANQGSEA. Trimming took 2 bases from V and 6 from J, leaving 12 bases between them. CDR3 length: 13 residues. Here the CDR3 reads CSVETNPVDTQYF. The DNA for the CDR3 is TGCAGCGTTGAAACGAACCCGGTGGATACGCAGTATTTT.

This clonotype was observed a few times. The chain is built from TRBV7-6 and TRBJ2-1; D is ambiguous. CDR3 length: 13 amino acids. Germline CDR1 reads SGHVS; CDR2 reads FNYEAQ. Trimming left V 4 bases short and J 7 bases short, with 11 bases between. CDR3 region: CASSSLERNEQFF. The CDR3 DNA reads TGTGCCAGCAGCTCCCTAGAAAGGAATGAGCAGTTCTTC. Drawing the rest from reference TRBV7-6 and TRBJ2-1, the complete variable domain is GAGVSQSPRYKVTKRGQDVALRCDPISGHVSLYWYRQALGQGPEFLTYFNYEAQQDKSGLPNDRFSAERPEGSISTLTIQRTEQRDSAMYRCASSSLERNEQFFGPGTRLTVL.

There are a few counts of this clonotype. This rearrangement joins TRBV4-2 to TRBJ2-7, with 10 bases that match TRBD1. V was clipped by 0 bases and J by 3 bases; unmatched bases: 8. The germline V gene encodes CDR1 LGHNA and CDR2 YNFKEQ. This CDR3 has 17 amino acids. The CDR3 DNA sequence: TGTGCCAGCAGCCAAGAGGATAGACAGGGGGCATACTACGAGCAGTACTTC. Translation: CASSQEDRQGAYYEQYF.

The gene calls are TRBV13 and TRBJ2-5, with 7 positions matching TRBD2. Germline values: CDR1 PRHDT, CDR2 FYEKMQ (reference sequence). J lost 2 bases, V lost 5 bases, and 8 bases had no gene match. The CDR3 totals 15 residues. CDR3 residues: CASSPRLAGQETQYF. The CDR3 nucleotides read TGTGCCAGCAGCCCCCGACTAGCCGGTCAAGAGACCCAGTACTTC.

This clonotype was counted between two and nine times. The chain has TRBV29-1 and TRBJ2-3; a possible D gene is TRBD2 (5 bases). Germline-derived CDR1 and CDR2 are SQVTM and ANQGSEA. V was trimmed by 1 base and J by 5 bases, leaving 19 bases between them. The CDR3 is made up of 16 amino acids. The CDR3 loop is CSVEAPESREGDTQYF. The CDR3 nucleotides read TGCAGCGTTGAAGCCCCGGAGAGTCGGGAAGGAGATACGCAGTATTTT.

This clonotype was detected a few times. This rearrangement joins TRBV5-4 to TRBJ2-5; the D call may be TRBD1 or TRBD2 (6 bases each). The CDR3 spans 14 residues. Germline CDR1 and CDR2: SGHNT and YYREEE (reference sequence). Trimming removed 3 bases from V and 1 base from J, with 10 bases in between. The DNA for the CDR3 is TGTGCCAGCAGCTCCCGGGGGCTCCAAGAGACCCAGTACTTC. Its protein is CASSSRGLQETQYF.

This clonotype appeared many times. The gene calls are TRBV9 and TRBJ2-6; no clear D. Germline loops: CDR1 SGDLS, CDR2 YYNGEE. The CDR3 extends over 13 amino acids. With 7 bases removed from V and 2 bases from J, the gap between germline ends came to 7 bases. CDR3 region: CASGGTGANVLTF. The CDR3 region has the DNA TGTGCCAGCGGTGGGACTGGGGCCAACGTCCTGACTTTC.

This clonotype was picked up a small number of times. V and J are TRBV15 and TRBJ1-6, with a weak D call TRBD1 (5 bases). The V end lost 1 base, the J end lost 7 bases, and 11 bases lay between the germline ends. The CDR3 loop spans 15 amino acids. The V gene's germline CDR1 is LNHNV and CDR2 YYDKDF (reference sequence). The CDR3 loop is CATSRAGGSNSPLHF. The CDR3 bases are TGTGCCACCAGCAGAGCCGGGGGTTCCAATTCACCCCTCCACTTT.

The genes are TRBV4-3 and TRBJ2-7, with D perhaps given as TRBD1 or TRBD2 (5 bases each). Trimming removed 0 bases from V and 7 bases from J, with 16 bases in between. Germline-derived CDR1 and CDR2 are LGHNA and YSLEER. CDR3 length: 15 residues. CDR3: CASSQDLGRAWEQYF. The CDR3, as DNA: TGCGCCAGCAGCCAAGATCTGGGACGAGCGTGGGAGCAGTACTTC.

This clonotype was recorded a few times. V and J are TRBV29-1 and TRBJ2-7, with TRBD2 matching over 10 bases. The CDR3 extends over 15 amino acids. Germline lookup yields CDR1 SQVTM and CDR2 ANQGSEA. Trimming removed 5 bases from V and 0 bases from J; junction bases left unmatched: 7. The CDR3 sequence is CSVSGTSANSYEQYF. In nucleotides, the CDR3 is TGCAGCGTTTCCGGGACTAGCGCGAACTCCTACGAGCAGTACTTC.

This rearrangement joins TRBV29-1 to TRBJ2-1; no clear D. V dropped 3 bases and J dropped 9 bases, with 3 bases sitting between them. The length of the CDR3 is 9 residues. Per the germline V gene, CDR1 is SQVTM and CDR2 is ANQGSEA. The CDR3 coding sequence is TGCAGCGTTGAGGCTGAGCAGTTCTTC. Residues: CSVEAEQFF.

This chain joins TRBV4-1 and TRBJ2-1, with D tentatively TRBD2 (5 bases). CDR1 is MGHRA, CDR2 YSYEKL, per germline. Trimming took 0 bases from V and 4 from J, leaving 13 bases between them. This CDR3 comprises 16 residues. The CDR3 loop is CASSQDGLAPYNEQFF. The CDR3 DNA sequence: TGCGCCAGCAGCCAAGACGGGCTAGCTCCTTACAATGAGCAGTTCTTC.

This clonotype was counted at least ten times. V and J are TRBV6-5 and TRBJ2-3; maybe TRBD2 (6 bases). CDR1 and CDR2 (germline): MNHEY, SVGAGI. The ends were cut back, 2 bases at V and 2 bases at J, with 17 bases in the middle. The CDR3 spans 17 residues. The CDR3 protein is CASSYPGPGGTTDTQYF. CDR3 DNA sequence: TGTGCCAGCAGTTACCCCGGACCGGGCGGGACCACAGATACGCAGTATTTT.

This clonotype was recorded many times. This chain uses TRBV29-1 with TRBJ1-4; D possibly corresponds to TRBD1 (5 bases). CDR1 is SQVTM and CDR2 is ANQGSEA in the germline V gene. Trimming took 6 bases from V and 7 from J, leaving 15 bases between them. The CDR3 sequence is 13 residues long. The chain's CDR3 is CSVDEGIGEKLFF. CDR3 sequence (DNA): TGCAGCGTAGACGAGGGGATCGGTGAAAAACTGTTTTTT. Full variable domain (rest looked up from reference TRBV29-1 and TRBJ1-4): SAVISQKPSRDICQRGTSLTIQCQVDSQVTMMFWYRQQPGQSLTLIATANQGSEATYESGFVIDKFPISRPNLTFSTLTVSNMSPEDSSIYLCSVDEGIGEKLFFGSGTQLSVL.

The chain is built from TRBV27 and TRBJ2-7; D uncertain. CDR3 size: 15 residues. Germline V CDR1 and CDR2: MNHEY, SMNVEV (reference sequence). Trimming shortened V by 3 bases and J by 1 base, and 13 bases separated the two germline ends. CDR3 nucleotide sequence: TGTGCCAGCAGTTTCATTGGTAGGAAGTCCTACGAGCAGTACTTC. Amino acid sequence: CASSFIGRKSYEQYF.

The gene calls are TRBV19 and TRBJ1-1, with TRBD1 as a possible D gene (5 bases). Deletions cut 8 bases from V and 0 bases from J, with 10 bases between. The CDR3 length is 13 residues. The germline gives CDR1 LNHDA, CDR2 SQIVND (reference sequence). CDR3 bases: TGTGCCAGTTCGGGAGGGGTGAACACTGAAGCTTTCTTT. Translation: CASSGGVNTEAFF.